These T cell receptor beta chains were read from a single sample in a study of cytomegalovirus exposure and HLA in healthy donors. Sequenced by immunoSEQ multiplex PCR; TCRdb stores in-frame clones only, minus some. The table records about 180,000 clones, less than 90% of them present only once. Sequencing input: PBMCs. Receptors were obtained from a girl aged 10-17 years in good health and CMV-seropositive. The CDR3 runs from the conserved cysteine through the conserved F or W. Fields, in order: V gene, clone size, D gene, J gene, CDR3 DNA, CDR3 protein. A D gene is named only where the DNA matches it firmly. The size of a clone is reported for some rows only, either as once, few or many, or as a class for expanded clones.

V gene: TRBV2; clone size: NA; D gene: TRBD2; J gene: TRBJ2-3; CDR3 DNA: TGTGCCGGGCGGGAGGGCACAGATACGCAGTATTTT; CDR3 protein: CAGREGTDTQYF
V gene: TRBV7-2; clone size: NA; D gene: NA; J gene: TRBJ1-5; CDR3 DNA: TGTGCCAGCAGCGCTGGGCAGGTGGGCAATCAGCCCCAGCATTTT; CDR3 protein: CASSAGQVGNQPQHF
V gene: TRBV27; clone size: NA; D gene: NA; J gene: TRBJ2-7; CDR3 DNA: TGTGCCAGCAGTTTATCCGCAGGGATTACCTACGAGCAGTACTTC; CDR3 protein: CASSLSAGITYEQYF
V gene: TRBV29-1; clone size: NA; D gene: TRBD1; J gene: TRBJ1-5; CDR3 DNA: TGCAGCGCCCTTATCCCGGGACAGGGGTATCAGCCCCAGCATTTT; CDR3 protein: CSALIPGQGYQPQHF
V gene: TRBV7-9; clone size: NA; D gene: TRBD2; J gene: TRBJ2-7; CDR3 DNA: TGTGCCAGCAGCGATACTAGCGGGACCTACGAGCAGTACTTC; CDR3 protein: CASSDTSGTYEQYF
V gene: TRBV5-4; clone size: NA; D gene: NA; J gene: TRBJ1-1; CDR3 DNA: TGTGCCAGCAGCTCAGGGGCCACTGAAGCTTTCTTT; CDR3 protein: CASSSGATEAFF
V gene: TRBV5-4; clone size: NA; D gene: TRBD2; J gene: TRBJ2-7; CDR3 DNA: TGTGCCAGCAGCTTGGACGGACTAGCGGGAGGGCCCAGGAACGAGCAGTACTTC; CDR3 protein: CASSLDGLAGGPRNEQYF
V gene: TRBV2; clone size: NA; D gene: TRBD2; J gene: TRBJ2-7; CDR3 DNA: TGTGCCAGCAGTCCTAGCGGGTTCTCCTACGAGCAGTACTTC; CDR3 protein: CASSPSGFSYEQYF
V gene: TRBV7-2; clone size: NA; D gene: TRBD2; J gene: TRBJ2-1; CDR3 DNA: TGTGCCAGCAGCTTAGACCTAGCGGCTCTCTACAATGAGCAGTTCTTC; CDR3 protein: CASSLDLAALYNEQFF
V gene: TRBV10-3; clone size: NA; D gene: NA; J gene: TRBJ2-2; CDR3 DNA: TGTGCCATCAGTGAGTCAGCGCGGGAGCTGTTTTTT; CDR3 protein: CAISESARELFF
V gene: TRBV9; clone size: NA; D gene: NA; J gene: TRBJ2-3; CDR3 DNA: TGTGCCAGCAGCGTTGCGGAGCCCGATACGCAGTATTTT; CDR3 protein: CASSVAEPDTQYF
V gene: TRBV19; clone size: NA; D gene: NA; J gene: TRBJ2-7; CDR3 DNA: TGTGCCAGTAGTATCGCCAGATTTTACGAGCAGTACTTC; CDR3 protein: CASSIARFYEQYF
V gene: TRBV5-1; clone size: NA; D gene: TRBD2; J gene: TRBJ2-3; CDR3 DNA: TGCGCCAGCAGCTTGGGACTAGCGTCCAGCACAGATACGCAGTATTTT; CDR3 protein: CASSLGLASSTDTQYF
V gene: TRBV5-1; clone size: NA; D gene: TRBD1; J gene: TRBJ2-5; CDR3 DNA: TGCGCCAGCAGCTCCCAGACAGGGGGCGCAGAGACCCAGTACTTC; CDR3 protein: CASSSQTGGAETQYF
V gene: TRBV20-1; clone size: NA; D gene: NA; J gene: TRBJ2-7; CDR3 DNA: TGCAGTGCTAGGCGGGCGGAGTCCAGCCACTTC; CDR3 protein: CSARRAESSHF
V gene: TRBV10-1; clone size: NA; D gene: NA; J gene: TRBJ1-2; CDR3 DNA: TGCGCCAAACAGGGCCTCTATGGCTACACCTTC; CDR3 protein: CAKQGLYGYTF
V gene: TRBV18; clone size: NA; D gene: TRBD1; J gene: TRBJ1-1; CDR3 DNA: TGTGCCAGCTCGACAGGGGACACTGAAGCTTTCTTT; CDR3 protein: CASSTGDTEAFF
V gene: TRBV30; clone size: NA; D gene: NA; J gene: TRBJ2-7; CDR3 DNA: TGTGCCTCGAAACGACAGGTCTACGAGCAGTACTTC; CDR3 protein: CASKRQVYEQYF
V gene: TRBV19; clone size: NA; D gene: TRBD1; J gene: TRBJ1-2; CDR3 DNA: TGTGCCAGTAGTATGACAGGGTGGCCCCATGGCTACACCTTC; CDR3 protein: CASSMTGWPHGYTF
V gene: TRBV6-5; clone size: NA; D gene: NA; J gene: TRBJ2-3; CDR3 DNA: TGTGCCAGCAGGGACCCGGGGGACCTTACGCAGTATTTT; CDR3 protein: CASRDPGDLTQYF
V gene: TRBV30; clone size: NA; D gene: NA; J gene: TRBJ1-1; CDR3 DNA: TGTGCCTGGGCCCCGGGATCAGCGGGGGACACTGAAGCTTTCTTT; CDR3 protein: CAWAPGSAGDTEAFF
V gene: TRBV6-6; clone size: few; D gene: TRBD1; J gene: TRBJ2-7; CDR3 DNA: TGTGCCAGCAGTCCACAGGGGTCCTCCTACGAGCAGTACTTC; CDR3 protein: CASSPQGSSYEQYF
V gene: TRBV18; clone size: NA; D gene: NA; J gene: TRBJ1-1; CDR3 DNA: TGTGCCAGCTCACCTCGTGTGGCCGCGGGTCACACTGAAGCTTTCTTT; CDR3 protein: CASSPRVAAGHTEAFF
V gene: TRBV5-8; clone size: NA; D gene: NA; J gene: TRBJ1-5; CDR3 DNA: TGTGCCAGCAGCTTGTTGCGACACTCATACAACCAGCCCCAGCATTTT; CDR3 protein: CASSLLRHSYNQPQHF